Following are 29 T cell receptor beta chains from one sample sequenced in a study of blood T cells in healthy people across ages. A second PCR, run for roughly 7 to 11 cycles, used a sample-barcoded 5' primer plus a J-beta primer mix. TCRdb re-analysed the 5' RACE reads in MiXCR, keeping a single row per CDR3 protein. The table lists about 800,000 distinct CDR3 sequences, more than 20% of them singletons, with 3% to 4% in the top ten. The data also belong to a second study, concerning T cells of mothers and their children.

Sequencing was done on a sample of blood. The source is a boy younger than 18 in good health.

V gene TRBV4-3 combines with J gene TRBJ1-4, with no clear D. Deletions cut 1 base from V and 10 bases from J, with 19 bases between. The CDR3 is 16 amino acids. Germline-derived CDR1 and CDR2 are LGHNA and YSLEER. The CDR3 region has the DNA TGCGCCAGCAGCCAAGGGCGGACGGGGATTTTTGTAAAACTGTTTTTT. Translation gives CASSQGRTGIFVKLFF.

This clonotype was counted only a few times. The V call is TRBV7-9, the J call TRBJ1-1; the match to TRBD1 covers 8 bases. Germline values: CDR1 SEHNR, CDR2 FQNEAQ (reference sequence). V dropped 5 bases and J dropped 10; count of bases not matched to a gene: 9. This CDR3 is built from 13 residues. The CDR3 here is CASSHEAGQGAFF. DNA of the CDR3: TGTGCCAGCAGCCACGAAGCCGGACAGGGAGCTTTCTTT.

This sequence joins TRBV28 and TRBJ1-4; D may be TRBD1 (5 bases). This CDR3 is built from 17 residues. Germline V gene lookup returns CDR1 MDHEN and CDR2 SYDVKM. V lost 2 bases and J lost 2, with 15 bases in between. CDR3 loop: CASSLGATAITNEKLFF. The CDR3 nucleotides read TGTGCCAGCAGTTTAGGGGCTACCGCAATCACTAATGAAAAACTGTTTTTT. Filled out from reference TRBV28 and TRBJ1-4, the complete variable domain reads DVKVTQSSRYLVKRTGEKVFLECVQDMDHENMFWYRQDPGLGLRLIYFSYDVKMKEKGDIPEGYSVSREKKERFSLILESASTNQTSMYLCASSLGATAITNEKLFFGSGTQLSVL.

The chain combines TRBV9 with TRBJ2-4; perhaps TRBD2 as D (5 bases). The CDR3 runs to 15 residues. CDR1 and CDR2 from the germline V gene are SGDLS and YYNGEE. Trimming stripped 0 bases from V and 4 bases from J, with 11 bases between. The CDR3 nucleotides are TGTGCCAGCAGCGTAGCTACGGGGAAGAAAAACATTCAGTACTTC. Its translation is CASSVATGKKNIQYF.

This clonotype was observed a handful of times. The chain recombines TRBV4-2 with TRBJ2-5; 8 bases fit TRBD2. Matching the DNA end better, TRBJ2-7 makes the J call doubtful. The CDR3 sequence is 18 residues long. Germline CDR1 LGHNA, CDR2 YNFKEQ. The CDR3 coding sequence is TGTGCCAGCAGCCAAGACTTCGGGAGGGCCCTATCCTCCTACGAGCAGTACTTC. Amino acids: CASSQDFGRALSSYEQYF.

This clonotype was detected only a few times. The chain is built from TRBV18 and TRBJ2-7, with D possibly being TRBD1 or TRBD2 (5 bases each). Per germline, CDR1 KGHSH and CDR2 LQKENI. The CDR3 consists of 16 residues. V was shortened by 2 bases and J by 1 base, with 15 bases between the two germline ends. In DNA, the CDR3 is TGTGCCAGCTCACCATCGGGACGCAGAGGGTCCTACGAGCAGTACTTC. Translated, it gives CASSPSGRRGSYEQYF.

The genes are TRBV10-3 and TRBJ2-5; 8 nucleotides align to TRBD1. The CDR3 length is 13 residues. J lost 10 bases, V lost 6 bases, and 10 bases had no gene match. CDR1 and CDR2 from the germline V gene are ENHRY and SYGVKD. The CDR3 DNA reads as TGTGCCATCAGCGCAGGGGGCGCGGAAGTCCAGTACTTC. Translating it yields CAISAGGAEVQYF.

Only a few counts were recorded for this clonotype. The chain joins TRBV20-1 to TRBJ2-7; perhaps TRBD2 as D (5 bases). This CDR3 spans 15 amino acids. V shed 0 bases and J shed 4 bases, with 16 bases lying between them. Germline loops: CDR1 DFQATT, CDR2 SNEGSKA (reference sequence). CDR3 region: CSARDLGSYEYEQYF. The CDR3 nucleotides read TGCAGTGCTAGAGATCTTGGGAGCTACGAATACGAGCAGTACTTC.

This clonotype was counted between two and nine times. This chain connects TRBV2 to TRBJ2-6; D is tentatively TRBD1 or TRBD2 (5 bases each). The CDR3 is made up of 18 amino acids. V lost 4 bases and J 0 bases, leaving 16 bases between the germline ends. Germline V CDR1 and CDR2: SNHLY, FYNNEI. CDR3: CASSVKTGAGSGANVLTF. CDR3 coding DNA: TGTGCCAGCAGTGTCAAAACCGGGGCGGGCTCTGGGGCCAACGTCCTGACTTTC.

This clonotype was seen only a few times. V gene TRBV7-2 combines with J gene TRBJ1-5; a weak D match, TRBD1 (6 bases). CDR1 and CDR2 (germline): SGHTA, FQGNSA. The CDR3 runs to 15 residues. Trimming took off 5 bases at V and 4 bases at J, with 15 bases between the two ends. CDR3 loop: CASSHPGGRNQPQHF. Here the CDR3 DNA reads TGTGCCAGCAGCCATCCGGGGGGCAGAAATCAGCCCCAGCATTTT. Together with reference TRBV7-2 and TRBJ1-5, the CDR3 gives the full variable domain: GAGVSQSPSNKVTEKGKDVELRCDPISGHTALYWYRQSLGQGLEFLIYFQGNSAPDKSGLPSDRFSAERTGGSVSTLTIQRTQQEDSAVYLCASSHPGGRNQPQHFGDGTRLSIL.

The chain is built from TRBV7-2 and TRBJ1-1, with a tentative D call TRBD1 (5 bases). The germline V and J ends were trimmed by 5 bases and 1 base, with 14 bases remaining between them. Germline loops: CDR1 SGHTA, CDR2 FQGNSA. The CDR3 spans 15 residues. The CDR3 coding sequence is TGTGCCAGCAGCCAGGCGGGACTGACGAACACTGAAGCTTTCTTT. Translation gives CASSQAGLTNTEAFF. The variable domain in full, with the rest retrieved from reference TRBV7-2 and TRBJ1-1, is GAGVSQSPSNKVTEKGKDVELRCDPISGHTALYWYRQSLGQGLEFLIYFQGNSAPDKSGLPSDRFSAERTGGSVSTLTIQRTQQEDSAVYLCASSQAGLTNTEAFFGQGTRLTVV.

This clonotype was detected ten times or more. The chain recombines TRBV18 with TRBJ2-7; 14 nucleotides align to TRBD2. The CDR3 contains 17 residues. Germline V gene data show CDR1 as KGHSH and CDR2 as LQKENI. J gave up 2 bases and V 1 base, and 4 bases lay outside the gene matches. DNA for the CDR3: TGTGCCAGCTCACCACGCCCGGGACTAGCGGGAGCCTACGAGCAGTACTTC. Translated, it gives CASSPRPGLAGAYEQYF. The full variable domain, rest sourced from reference TRBV18 and TRBJ2-7, is NAGVMQNPRHLVRRRGQEARLRCSPMKGHSHVYWYRQLPEEGLKFMVYLQKENIIDESGMPKERFSAEFPKEGPSILRIQQVVRGDSAAYFCASSPRPGLAGAYEQYFGPGTRLTVT.

The chain carries TRBV27 and TRBJ2-7; 7 bases match TRBD1. Germline V gene lookup returns CDR1 MNHEY and CDR2 SMNVEV (reference sequence). V was pared by 3 bases and J by 3 bases, with 5 bases of the junction left unmatched. CDR3 length: 14 amino acids. The CDR3, as DNA: TGTGCCAGCAGTTTTACAGGGGTCTACTACGAGCAGTACTTC. This gives the protein CASSFTGVYYEQYF.

This clonotype was detected a few times. The chain employs TRBV18 and TRBJ1-2, with D hard to call. The CDR3 is 13 residues long. From germline, CDR1 is KGHSH and CDR2 LQKENI. V lost 2 bases to trimming and J lost 2 bases, with 6 bases between them. The CDR3 DNA reads TGTGCCAGCTCACCATCGGGAAACTATGGCTACACCTTC. Protein: CASSPSGNYGYTF.

V usage is TRBV9 and J usage is TRBJ1-6; D not resolved. Trimming left V 4 bases short and J 0 bases short, with 11 bases between. CDR1 SGDLS and CDR2 YYNGEE come from the germline V gene. The CDR3 sequence is 16 residues long. Written as DNA, the CDR3 is TGTGCCAGCAGCATATCACAGAGCTCCTATAATTCACCCCTCCACTTT. Protein sequence: CASSISQSSYNSPLHF.

The chain combines TRBV7-6 with TRBJ2-5; D might be TRBD2 (6 bases). The CDR3 contains 15 residues. The germline V gene encodes CDR1 SGHVS and CDR2 FNYEAQ. V lost 1 base and J lost 4, with 13 bases in between. The DNA for the CDR3 is TGTGCCAGCAGCTTAGGGGACTGGGGAACAGAGACCCAGTACTTC. It codes for CASSLGDWGTETQYF.

Remarks on this clonotype: The germline gene is not matched at one end of the junction; a read error may be the cause. V and J are TRBV11-2 and TRBJ2-2; D may correspond to TRBD1 or TRBD2 (5 bases each). The CDR3 is made up of 15 amino acids. The germline CDR1 and CDR2 sequences are SGHAT and FQNNGV. CDR3 DNA: TGTGCCAGCAGCCCTTGGCCGGGGCCCAACGGGGCGCTGTTTTTT. Translation gives CASSPWPGPNGALFF.

The chain employs TRBV7-9 and TRBJ2-7; 12 bases match TRBD2. Germline-derived CDR1 and CDR2 are SEHNR and FQNEAQ (reference sequence). The junction had 5 bases not matched to a gene; V was cut back by 5 bases and J by 0 bases. The CDR3 totals 16 residues. CDR3 residues: CASSEASGRASYEQYF. CDR3 coding DNA: TGTGCCAGCAGCGAGGCTAGCGGGAGGGCCTCCTACGAGCAGTACTTC. Full variable domain (missing parts from reference TRBV7-9 and TRBJ2-7): DTGVSQNPRHKITKRGQNVTFRCDPISEHNRLYWYRQTLGQGPEFLTYFQNEAQLEKSRLLSDRFSAERPKGSFSTLEIQRTEQGDSAMYLCASSEASGRASYEQYFGPGTRLTVT.

This clonotype was seen a handful of times. V usage is TRBV3-1 and J usage is TRBJ2-3, with 11 nucleotides matching TRBD2. The CDR3 covers 17 residues. Germline trimming cut 1 base from V and 4 bases from J; bases unmatched to any gene: 7. The germline V gene has CDR1 LGHDT and CDR2 YNNKEL (reference sequence). The CDR3 protein is CASSQAVLAGEADTQYF. CDR3 DNA: TGTGCCAGCAGCCAAGCGGTACTAGCGGGAGAGGCAGATACGCAGTATTTT.

In this sample, this clonotype turned up a few times. The chain has TRBV2 and TRBJ2-1; 10 bases match TRBD2. Losses at the gene ends were 6 bases for V and 9 bases for J; bases not matched to a gene: 5. Germline V lookup: CDR1 SNHLY, CDR2 FYNNEI. The length of the CDR3 is 13 residues. Here the CDR3 DNA reads TGTGCCAGCAGCCAGCTAGCGGGAGTTGAGCAGTTCTTC. Translation gives CASSQLAGVEQFF.

This clonotype showed up just once. This sequence joins TRBV12-3 or TRBV12-4 and TRBJ1-6, with D unclear. V shed 4 bases and J shed 7 bases, with 8 bases lying between them. This CDR3 contains 13 residues. CDR3 sequence reads: CASSYPRNSPLHF. Here the CDR3 DNA reads TGTGCCAGCAGTTATCCCCGAAATTCACCCCTCCACTTT.

The genes are TRBV6-2 or TRBV6-3 and TRBJ1-5, with D perhaps matching TRBD1 (5 bases). Trimming stripped 6 bases from V and 2 bases from J, with 14 bases between. Germline loops: CDR1 MNHEY, CDR2 SVGEGT. This CDR3 spans 15 amino acids. CDR3 in amino acids: CASSPAGVGNQPQHF. The CDR3 region has the DNA TGTGCCAGCAGCCCCGCGGGGGTTGGCAATCAGCCCCAGCATTTT.

In its sample, this clonotype was seen a few times. The chain uses TRBV7-2 and TRBJ2-7, with D possibly being TRBD1 (5 bases). Trimming left V 5 bases short and J 0 bases short, with 17 bases between. Per the germline V gene, CDR1 is SGHTA and CDR2 is FQGNSA. The CDR3 is 16 amino acids. CDR3 residues: CASSIRVGLRSYEQYF. Written as DNA, the CDR3 is TGTGCCAGCAGCATCAGGGTAGGGCTCCGCTCCTACGAGCAGTACTTC. The whole variable domain, filled in from reference TRBV7-2 and TRBJ2-7, reads GAGVSQSPSNKVTEKGKDVELRCDPISGHTALYWYRQSLGQGLEFLIYFQGNSAPDKSGLPSDRFSAERTGGSVSTLTIQRTQQEDSAVYLCASSIRVGLRSYEQYFGPGTRLTVT.

The CDR3 nucleotides are TGTGCCAGCAGCTCCTCGCAAGATAGCACAGATACGCAGTATTTT. Translation: CASSSSQDSTDTQYF. The chain uses TRBV11-2 and TRBJ2-3; D is undetermined. Trimming took off 4 bases at V and 0 bases at J, with 11 bases between the two ends. Germline V gene data show CDR1 as SGHAT and CDR2 as FQNNGV. The CDR3 runs 15 residues.

This clonotype was detected a few times. This chain joins TRBV12-3 or TRBV12-4 and TRBJ2-4, with 12 bases that match TRBD2. V trimming: 3 bases; J trimming: 5 bases; junction bases outside the gene matches: 2. CDR3 size: 15 residues. The CDR3 protein is CASSFLAGGENIQYF. DNA for the CDR3: TGTGCCAGCAGTTTTCTAGCGGGAGGGGAAAACATTCAGTACTTC.

This clonotype was counted between two and nine times. The rearrangement uses TRBV12-3 or TRBV12-4 and TRBJ2-3; D not certain. This CDR3 is built from 13 residues. V was shortened by 7 bases and J by 5 bases, with 13 bases between the two germline ends. Written as DNA, the CDR3 is TGTGCCAGCACCAATTTCCAAGGAGATACGCAGTATTTT. It specifies CASTNFQGDTQYF.

About this clonotype: The junction shows a germline mismatch at one end, possibly a read error. The chain links TRBV4-3 to TRBJ2-2; either TRBD1 or TRBD2 may supply D (5 bases each). Per germline, CDR1 LGHNA and CDR2 YSLEER. The CDR3 sequence is 15 residues long. In DNA form, the CDR3 reads TGCGCCAGCAGCCAAGAAGAGGGGCTCACCGGGGAGCCGTTTTTT. This gives the protein CASSQEEGLTGEPFF.

This clonotype was found a few times. The rearrangement joins TRBV11-2 to TRBJ1-2; no definite D call. CDR1 is SGHAT and CDR2 is FQNNGV in the germline V gene. The CDR3 runs 12 residues. V shed 1 base and J shed 10 bases, with 10 bases lying between them. The CDR3 reads CASSLVRTYYTF. The CDR3 nucleotides are TGTGCCAGCAGCTTAGTAAGAACATACTACACCTTC.

The chain employs TRBV7-3 and TRBJ2-1, with TRBD1 matching over 9 bases. The junction had 7 bases not matched to a gene; V was cut back by 1 base and J by 6 bases. Germline CDR1 SGHTA, CDR2 FQGTGA. The CDR3 is made up of 16 amino acids. This CDR3 is CASSLSSGQGSNEQFF. The CDR3 nucleotides read TGTGCCAGCAGCTTAAGTAGCGGACAGGGGTCCAATGAGCAGTTCTTC. Complete variable domain (other parts from reference TRBV7-3 and TRBJ2-1): GAGVSQTPSNKVTEKGKYVELRCDPISGHTALYWYRQSLGQGPEFLIYFQGTGAADDSGLPNDRFFAVRPEGSVSTLKIQRTERGDSAVYLCASSLSSGQGSNEQFFGPGTRLTVL.